What follows describes a single TCR beta chain. Its specificity is not known. Profiling relied on immunoSEQ multiplex PCR, and the TCRdb table lists in-frame clones only, not all of them. Counted here are 120,000 or so clones, 70% to 90% occurring once; the ten biggest clones make up 4.4%. CDR3 length: 13 residues. V was pared by 0 bases and J by 5 bases, with 7 bases between. CDR1 ENHRY and CDR2 SYGVKD come from the germline V gene. The data were taken from a study of cytomegalovirus exposure and HLA in healthy donors. Study-level results: The investigators catalogued 164 TCR beta chains as cytomegalovirus-associated.

Material: PBMCs. The sequence derives from a young man in good health and CMV-seropositive. V and J are TRBV10-3 and TRBJ1-1; D is unresolved. The CDR3 is CAISESRETEAFF. Written as DNA, the CDR3 is TGTGCCATCAGTGAGTCGAGGGAAACTGAAGCTTTCTTT.